The rows below give T cell receptor beta chains drawn from one sample of a study of regulatory T cells in long-lasting Graves disease. TCRdb called the multiplex PCR reads again in MiXCR, with one record for every CDR3 protein. The sample carries roughly 450,000 distinct CDR3 sequences, approximately 22% recorded once. Sequencing was performed on peripheral blood mononuclear cells (PBMCs), taken when the disease was refractory, from a patient treated with antithyroid drugs. These receptor sequences come from a female donor with Graves disease. The CDR3 runs from the conserved cysteine through the conserved F or W. D genes are given only for firm matches. Part of the rows lack a size; the others show once, few, many or a class for expanded clones.

abundance: NA
v_gene: TRBV29-1
j_gene: TRBJ1-1
d_gene: NA
CDR3nt: TGCAGCGTTGAAAGTAGCATGGTCGGTAGGGGAGGCACTGAAGCTTTCTTT
CDR3aa: CSVESSMVGRGGTEAFF

abundance: many
v_gene: TRBV2
j_gene: TRBJ1-2
d_gene: NA
CDR3nt: TGTGCCAGCTCACTCGAGGCTGGAGGCTACACCTTC
CDR3aa: CASSLEAGGYTF

abundance: NA
v_gene: TRBV12-3/TRBV12-4
j_gene: TRBJ1-1
d_gene: NA
CDR3nt: TGTGCCAGCAGGATTAAGGGAGGTACTGAAGCTTTCTTT
CDR3aa: CASRIKGGTEAFF

abundance: many
v_gene: TRBV29-1
j_gene: TRBJ1-2
d_gene: TRBD1
CDR3nt: TGCAGCGGTACAGGGGGCAACTATGGCTACACCTTC
CDR3aa: CSGTGGNYGYTF

abundance: NA
v_gene: TRBV7-2
j_gene: TRBJ2-7
d_gene: NA
CDR3nt: TGTGCCAGCAGCCCATTGGCGGAGCAGTACTTC
CDR3aa: CASSPLAEQYF

abundance: NA
v_gene: TRBV5-1
j_gene: TRBJ2-7
d_gene: TRBD2
CDR3nt: TGCGCCAGCAGCTCGCGAGCGGGAGCGGGGGAGCAGTACTTC
CDR3aa: CASSSRAGAGEQYF

abundance: NA
v_gene: TRBV12-5
j_gene: TRBJ1-2
d_gene: NA
CDR3nt: TGTGCTAGTGGTTTGGTACAGATCAACCTCGGGGGCTACACCTTC
CDR3aa: CASGLVQINLGGYTF

abundance: many
v_gene: TRBV29-1
j_gene: TRBJ1-1
d_gene: NA
CDR3nt: TGCAGCGCCCTGGACAGCCTTAACACTGAAGCTTTCTTT
CDR3aa: CSALDSLNTEAFF

abundance: NA
v_gene: TRBV4-2
j_gene: TRBJ2-2
d_gene: TRBD1
CDR3nt: TGTGCCAGCAGCCAAGATGACAGGGGGCCCGGGGAGCTGTTTTTT
CDR3aa: CASSQDDRGPGELFF

abundance: few
v_gene: TRBV30
j_gene: TRBJ2-2
d_gene: NA
CDR3nt: TGTGCCTGGAAATTAGGGTCGAACACCGGGGAGCTGTTTTTT
CDR3aa: CAWKLGSNTGELFF

abundance: many
v_gene: TRBV28
j_gene: TRBJ1-6
d_gene: NA
CDR3nt: TGTGCCAGCAGTCAACTAAATTCACCCCTCCACTTT
CDR3aa: CASSQLNSPLHF

abundance: few
v_gene: TRBV14
j_gene: TRBJ2-2
d_gene: NA
CDR3nt: TGTGCCAGCAGCCAAGATCTTGGGGCTATTCCAGGGGAGCTGTTTTTT
CDR3aa: CASSQDLGAIPGELFF

abundance: many
v_gene: TRBV25-1
j_gene: TRBJ1-2
d_gene: NA
CDR3nt: TGTGCCAGCAGTGGGGACGGGGCCTATGGCTACACCTTC
CDR3aa: CASSGDGAYGYTF

abundance: few
v_gene: TRBV6-1
j_gene: TRBJ1-2
d_gene: NA
CDR3nt: TGTGCCAGCAGACTTACGACGGGTAGCTATGGCTACACCTTC
CDR3aa: CASRLTTGSYGYTF

abundance: NA
v_gene: TRBV29-1
j_gene: TRBJ2-1
d_gene: NA
CDR3nt: TGCAGCGTTGAATTAGATTCTGAGCAGTTCTTC
CDR3aa: CSVELDSEQFF

abundance: many
v_gene: TRBV7-2
j_gene: TRBJ1-1
d_gene: NA
CDR3nt: TGTGCCAGCAGCCTGAGGACGTACACTGAAGCTTTCTTT
CDR3aa: CASSLRTYTEAFF